This TCR beta chain was recorded in a study of blood T cell repertoires in COVID-19. Source study methods: Reference gene primer amplification gave estimated nucleated cell counts. Repertoires were generated with immunoSEQ multiplex PCR, while TCRdb's copy carries only in-frame clones and drops some. The DNA was the basis for D and trimming; V, J and clone size are from that table. The sample consists of approximately 360,000 clones, approximately 88% of them appearing once. The ends were cut back, 4 bases at V and 0 bases at J, with 11 bases in the middle. Germline V gene sequence: CDR1 SGHRS, CDR2 YFSETQ. This CDR3 region has 16 residues.

Material for sequencing was peripheral blood. This receptor was taken from a man between 40 and 49 years old with acute or convalescent COVID-19. The chain is built from TRBV5-1 and TRBJ2-6; D ambiguous. The CDR3 sequence: CASSGPESSGANVLTF. DNA of the CDR3: TGCGCCAGCAGCGGGCCCGAGAGCTCTGGGGCCAACGTCCTGACTTTC.